One TCR beta chain is described in this entry. No antigen is known for it. Some clones are missing from TCRdb's copy, which holds only in-frame ones; the method was immunoSEQ multiplex PCR. The sample lists around 96,000 clones, roughly 84% occurring once. This entry is derived from a study of T cell responses to AZD1222 COVID-19 vaccine. Study-level findings and limits: White British donors predominated, females outnumbered males, and clonal diversity was possibly underestimated. Just six people given AZD1222 tested seropositive at baseline.

Deletions cut 2 bases from V and 4 bases from J, with 6 bases between. CDR1 LGHDT and CDR2 YNNKEL come from the germline V gene (reference sequence). This CDR3 is built from 13 residues. The sample was peripheral blood, taken on day 0 of AZD1222 vaccination. The sequence derives from an adult in good health. This chain joins TRBV3-1 (or the pseudogene TRBV3-2) and TRBJ1-5, with D hard to call. CDR3 loop: CASSQTWNQPQHF. The CDR3 region has the DNA TGTGCCAGCAGCCAAACATGGAATCAGCCCCAGCATTTT.